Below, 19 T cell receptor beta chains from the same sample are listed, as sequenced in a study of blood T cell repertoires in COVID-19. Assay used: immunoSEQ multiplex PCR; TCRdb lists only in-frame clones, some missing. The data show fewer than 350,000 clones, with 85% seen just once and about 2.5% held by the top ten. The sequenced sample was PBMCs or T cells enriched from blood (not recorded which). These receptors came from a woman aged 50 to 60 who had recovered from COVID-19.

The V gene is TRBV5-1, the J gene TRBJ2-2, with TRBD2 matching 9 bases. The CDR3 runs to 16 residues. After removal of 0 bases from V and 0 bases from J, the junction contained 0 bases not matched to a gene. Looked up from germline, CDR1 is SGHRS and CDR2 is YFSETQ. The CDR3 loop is CASSLGLAANTGELFF. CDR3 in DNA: TGCGCCAGCAGCTTGGGACTAGCGGCGAACACCGGGGAGCTGTTTTTT.

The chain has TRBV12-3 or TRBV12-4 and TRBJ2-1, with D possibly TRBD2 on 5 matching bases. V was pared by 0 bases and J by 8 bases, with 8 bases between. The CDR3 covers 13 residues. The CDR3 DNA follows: TGTGCCAGCAGTTTAGCGGGAGTGGATGAGCAGTTCTTC. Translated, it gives CASSLAGVDEQFF.

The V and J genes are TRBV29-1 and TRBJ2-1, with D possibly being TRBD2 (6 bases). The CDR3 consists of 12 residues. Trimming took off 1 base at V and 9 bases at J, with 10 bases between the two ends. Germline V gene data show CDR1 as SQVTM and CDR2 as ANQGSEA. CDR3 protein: CSVEAREAEQFF. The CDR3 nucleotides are TGCAGCGTTGAAGCGAGGGAGGCTGAGCAGTTCTTC.

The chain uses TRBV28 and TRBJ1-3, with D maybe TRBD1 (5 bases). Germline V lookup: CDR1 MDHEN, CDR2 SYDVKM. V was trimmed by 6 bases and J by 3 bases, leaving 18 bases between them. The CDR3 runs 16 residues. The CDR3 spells CASRPRPRARGNTIYF. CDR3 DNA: TGTGCCAGCAGACCGCGACCCAGGGCCCGTGGAAACACCATATATTTT.

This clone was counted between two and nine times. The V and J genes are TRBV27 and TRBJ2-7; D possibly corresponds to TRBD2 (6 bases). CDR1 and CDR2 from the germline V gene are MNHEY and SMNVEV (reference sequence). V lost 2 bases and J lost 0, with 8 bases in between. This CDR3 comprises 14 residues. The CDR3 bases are TGTGCCAGCAGTTTAGTCGGGAGCTCCTACGAGCAGTACTTC. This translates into CASSLVGSSYEQYF.

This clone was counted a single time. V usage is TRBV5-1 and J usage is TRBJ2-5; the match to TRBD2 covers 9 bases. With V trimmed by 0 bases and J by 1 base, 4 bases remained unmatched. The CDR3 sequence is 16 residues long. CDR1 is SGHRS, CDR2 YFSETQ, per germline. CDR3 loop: CASSLEVAGVQETQYF. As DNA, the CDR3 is TGCGCCAGCAGCTTGGAAGTAGCGGGGGTCCAAGAGACCCAGTACTTC.

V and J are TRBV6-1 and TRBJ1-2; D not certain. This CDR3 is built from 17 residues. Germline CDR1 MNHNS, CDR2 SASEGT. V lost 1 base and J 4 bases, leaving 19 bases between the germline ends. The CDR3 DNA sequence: TGTGCCAGCAGTGAAGGGATATGGCAGACTAGGGCCTATGGCTACACCTTC. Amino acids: CASSEGIWQTRAYGYTF.

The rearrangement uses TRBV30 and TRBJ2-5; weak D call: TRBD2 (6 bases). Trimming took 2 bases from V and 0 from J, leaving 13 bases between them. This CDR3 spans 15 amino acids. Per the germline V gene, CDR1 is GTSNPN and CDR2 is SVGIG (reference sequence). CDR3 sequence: CAWSRGLGDQETQYF. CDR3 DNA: TGTGCCTGGAGTCGGGGGTTAGGGGACCAAGAGACCCAGTACTTC. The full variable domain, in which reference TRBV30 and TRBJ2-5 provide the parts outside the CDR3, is SQTIHQWPATLVQPVGSPLSLECTVEGTSNPNLYWYRQAAGRGLQLLFYSVGIGQISSEVPQNLSASRPQDRQFILSSKKLLLSDSGFYLCAWSRGLGDQETQYFGPGTRLLVL.

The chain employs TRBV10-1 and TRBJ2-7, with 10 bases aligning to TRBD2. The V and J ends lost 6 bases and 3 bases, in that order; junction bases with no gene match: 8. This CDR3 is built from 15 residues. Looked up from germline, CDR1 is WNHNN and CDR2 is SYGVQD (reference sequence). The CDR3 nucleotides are TGCGCCAGCAGCCCCGCTAGCGGGAGTTTCTACGAGCAGTACTTC. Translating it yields CASSPASGSFYEQYF.

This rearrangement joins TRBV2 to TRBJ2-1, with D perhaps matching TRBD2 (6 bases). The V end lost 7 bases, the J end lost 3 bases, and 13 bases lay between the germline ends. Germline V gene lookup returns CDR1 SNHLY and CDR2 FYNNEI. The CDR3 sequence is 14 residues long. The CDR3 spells CASNVGTRYNEQFF. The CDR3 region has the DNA TGTGCCAGCAATGTCGGGACTCGCTACAATGAGCAGTTCTTC.

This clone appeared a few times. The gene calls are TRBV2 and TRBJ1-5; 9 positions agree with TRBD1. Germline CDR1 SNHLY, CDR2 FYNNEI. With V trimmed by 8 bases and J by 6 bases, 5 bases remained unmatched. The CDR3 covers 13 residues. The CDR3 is CASQDRGGQPQHF. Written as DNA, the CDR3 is TGTGCCAGCCAGGACAGGGGCGGTCAGCCCCAGCATTTT.

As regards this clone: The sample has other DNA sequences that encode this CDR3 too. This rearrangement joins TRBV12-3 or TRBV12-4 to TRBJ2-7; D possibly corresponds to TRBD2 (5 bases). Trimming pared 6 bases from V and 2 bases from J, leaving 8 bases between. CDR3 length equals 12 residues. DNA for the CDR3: TGTGCCAGCAGCAGAGGGACCTACGAGCAGTACTTC. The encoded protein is CASSRGTYEQYF.

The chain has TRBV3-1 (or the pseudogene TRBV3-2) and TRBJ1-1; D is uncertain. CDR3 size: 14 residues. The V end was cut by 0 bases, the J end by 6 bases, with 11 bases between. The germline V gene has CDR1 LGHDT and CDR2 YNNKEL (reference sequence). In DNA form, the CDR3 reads TGTGCCAGCAGCCAAGAAGGATGGACTGCTGAAGCTTTCTTT. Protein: CASSQEGWTAEAFF.

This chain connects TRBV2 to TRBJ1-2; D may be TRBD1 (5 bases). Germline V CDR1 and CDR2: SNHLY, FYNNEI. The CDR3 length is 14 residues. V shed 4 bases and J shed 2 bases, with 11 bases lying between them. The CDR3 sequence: CASSGTGGNYGYTF. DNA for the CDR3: TGTGCCAGCAGTGGGACTGGGGGGAACTATGGCTACACCTTC. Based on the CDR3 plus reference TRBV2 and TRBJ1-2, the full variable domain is EPEVTQTPSHQVTQMGQEVILRCVPISNHLYFYWYRQILGQKVEFLVSFYNNEISEKSEIFDDQFSVERPDGSNFTLKIRSTKLEDSAMYFCASSGTGGNYGYTFGSGTRLTVV.

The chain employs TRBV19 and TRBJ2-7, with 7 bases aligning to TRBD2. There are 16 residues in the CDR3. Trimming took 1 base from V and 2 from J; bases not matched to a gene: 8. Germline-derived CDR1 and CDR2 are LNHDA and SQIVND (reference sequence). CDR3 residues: CASSIGGGSGTYEQYF. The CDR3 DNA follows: TGTGCCAGTAGTATAGGGGGGGGAAGTGGCACCTACGAGCAGTACTTC.

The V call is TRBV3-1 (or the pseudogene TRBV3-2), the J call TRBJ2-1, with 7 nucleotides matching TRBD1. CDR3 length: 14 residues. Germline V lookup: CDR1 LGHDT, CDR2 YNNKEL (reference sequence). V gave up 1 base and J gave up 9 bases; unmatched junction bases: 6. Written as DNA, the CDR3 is TGTGCCAGCAGCCAAGTTCGACAGGGCGGTGAGCAGTTCTTC. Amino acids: CASSQVRQGGEQFF.

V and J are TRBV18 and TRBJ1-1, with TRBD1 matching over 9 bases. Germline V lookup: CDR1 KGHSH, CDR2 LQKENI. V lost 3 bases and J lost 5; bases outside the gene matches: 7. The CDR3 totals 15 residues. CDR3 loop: CASSPRQGGDTEAFF. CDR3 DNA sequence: TGTGCCAGCTCACCGAGACAGGGGGGGGATACTGAAGCTTTCTTT.

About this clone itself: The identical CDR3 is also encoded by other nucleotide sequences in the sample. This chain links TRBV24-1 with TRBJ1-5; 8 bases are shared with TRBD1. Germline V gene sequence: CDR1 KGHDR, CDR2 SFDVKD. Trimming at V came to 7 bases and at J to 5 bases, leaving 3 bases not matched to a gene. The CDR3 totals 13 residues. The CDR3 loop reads CATSDRGDQPQHF. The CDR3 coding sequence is TGTGCCACCAGCGACAGGGGAGATCAGCCCCAGCATTTT.

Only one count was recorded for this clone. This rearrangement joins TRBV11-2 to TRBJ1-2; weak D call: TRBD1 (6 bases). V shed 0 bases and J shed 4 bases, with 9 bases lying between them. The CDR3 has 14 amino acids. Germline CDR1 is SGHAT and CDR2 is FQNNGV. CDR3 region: CASSLETGTYGYTF. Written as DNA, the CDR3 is TGTGCCAGCAGCTTAGAAACAGGGACCTATGGCTACACCTTC. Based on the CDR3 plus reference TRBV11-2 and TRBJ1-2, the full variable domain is EAGVAQSPRYKIIEKRQSVAFWCNPISGHATLYWYQQILGQGPKLLIQFQNNGVVDDSQLPKDRFSAERLKGVDSTLKIQPAKLEDSAVYLCASSLETGTYGYTFGSGTRLTVV.